This T cell receptor (beta chain) came from a study of cytomegalovirus exposure and HLA in healthy donors. Points from the study as a whole: Analyses of presence and absence presupposed an approximately uniform sequencing depth across donors.

Per the germline V gene, CDR1 is GTSNPN and CDR2 is SVGIG (reference sequence). This CDR3 has 16 amino acids. The junction had 16 bases not matched to a gene; V was cut back by 5 bases and J by 3 bases. Use of 60 Vbeta and 13 Jbeta primers characterized the PCR. Sequencing used immunoSEQ multiplex PCR; TCRdb keeps in-frame clones, though not all of them. This table has over 130,000 clones, around 79% appearing once. Details on this clone: What it binds is unknown.

The specimen was PBMCs. The TCR originated in a human donor in good health. The chain carries TRBV30 and TRBJ2-7; 7 bases match TRBD2. CDR3: CAWLPYAAGDNYEQYF. CDR3 nucleotides: TGTGCCTGGCTCCCTTACGCGGCGGGGGATAACTACGAGCAGTACTTC.